The present TCR beta chain was sequenced within a study of beta chain features in type 1 diabetes. General study findings and limits: TCRB CDR3 length was moderately but significantly reduced in all four CD4+ subsets of Type 1 diabetes patients. Shorter templates may be favored by PCR, equally so in patients and controls. Fewer junction insertions and more nucleotide deletions appeared in type 1 diabetes patients.

cDNA synthesis used the whole RNA isolate, giving expressed TCRB sequences. This table comes from immunoSEQ multiplex PCR, and its TCRdb copy is limited to in-frame clones, with some not included. The repertoire has about 340,000 clones, roughly 13% of them found once; the top ten carry roughly 0.016%. Remarks on this clone: Its specificity is not known.

Sorting of CD4+ naive, central memory, regulatory and stem cell-like memory cells was performed via CD45RO/CCR7/CD25/CD127/CD95/CD27. Trimming stripped 3 bases from V and 6 bases from J, with 14 bases between. Germline assignment: CDR1 LNHDA and CDR2 SQIVND (reference sequence). The CDR3 runs 15 residues. V is TRBV19 and J is TRBJ2-2, with D perhaps TRBD2 (6 bases). This receptor was obtained from a woman aged 18-29 years with type 1 diabetes. The sample was naive CD4+ T cells from blood. CDR3 sequence: CASSISHTSPGELFF. CDR3 coding DNA: TGTGCCAGTAGTATTTCTCACACTAGCCCCGGGGAGCTGTTTTTT.